Below are 26 T cell receptor beta chains sequenced from a single sample in a study of blood T cells in healthy people across ages. The use of a sample-barcoded 5' primer and a J-beta primer mix characterized a second PCR of roughly 6 to 11 cycles. In TCRdb, the 5' RACE reads were re-called with MiXCR into one record per CDR3 protein. This table holds nearly 800,000 distinct CDR3 sequences, around three fifths found once. Sample: blood. Receptors originate from a man aged 35 to 55 in good health.

This sequence joins TRBV12-3 or TRBV12-4 and TRBJ2-1; weak D call: TRBD2 (5 bases). Trimming stripped 3 bases from V and 4 bases from J, with 16 bases between. This CDR3 region has 16 residues. CDR3 in DNA: TGTGCCAGCAGTTTGTTATCCCCACTAGAATACAATGAGCAGTTCTTC. This codes for CASSLLSPLEYNEQFF.

The chain has TRBV6-6 and TRBJ1-1; possible D gene TRBD1, 6 bases. Germline CDR1 and CDR2: MNHNY and SVGAGI (reference sequence). V lost 6 bases and J 6 bases, leaving 14 bases between the germline ends. This CDR3 is 13 amino acids long. CDR3 residues: CASSRQGYSEAFF. The CDR3 DNA reads as TGTGCCAGCAGCCGCCAGGGGTACTCTGAAGCTTTCTTT.

This clonotype has only a few counts. V usage is TRBV5-1 and J usage is TRBJ2-4; 14 nucleotides line up with TRBD2. The DNA end favors TRBJ2-7, so the J call may be wrong. The CDR3 contains 15 residues. Germline-derived CDR1 and CDR2 are SGHRS and YFSETQ. Here the CDR3 reads CASSDGTSGSREQYF. DNA for the CDR3: TGCGCCAGCAGCGACGGGACTAGCGGGAGTCGCGAGCAGTACTTC.

This rearrangement joins TRBV27 to TRBJ2-1; D unresolved. V lost 1 base and J 5 bases, leaving 9 bases between the germline ends. In germline, CDR1 is MNHEY, CDR2 SMNVEV (reference sequence). This CDR3 is 14 amino acids long. CDR3 region: CASSLFRADNEQFF. In DNA, the CDR3 is TGTGCCAGCAGTTTATTTCGGGCTGACAATGAGCAGTTCTTC.

Of note for this clonotype: Sequence at one end of the junction differs from germline and may be a read error. The V gene is TRBV25-1, the J gene TRBJ1-2; D gene unclear. This CDR3 region has 13 residues. The germline gives CDR1 MGHDK, CDR2 SYGVNS. The CDR3 bases are TGTGCCAGCGGTGATCCCCTGAACTATGGCTACACCTTC. Its translation is CASGDPLNYGYTF.

This clonotype was detected once. The V and J genes are TRBV5-1 and TRBJ2-7; TRBD2 matches 7 bases. The CDR3 is 17 amino acids. Trimming at V came to 7 bases and at J to 0 bases, leaving 16 bases not matched to a gene. CDR1 and CDR2 from the germline V gene are SGHRS and YFSETQ. The CDR3 spells CASLTAREALHSYEQYF. As DNA, the CDR3 is TGCGCCAGCCTTACCGCCCGGGAGGCCCTTCACTCCTACGAGCAGTACTTC.

Details on this clonotype: At one end the junction does not follow the germline gene, possibly because of a read error. The chain carries TRBV4-1 and TRBJ2-4; 10 nucleotides agree with TRBD2. The germline V gene has CDR1 MGHRA and CDR2 YSYEKL. The CDR3 sequence is 13 residues long. The CDR3 DNA sequence: TGCGCCAACAGCCAAAGCGGGAGGGACATTCAGTACTTC. Its protein is CANSQSGRDIQYF.

This clonotype has a count of ten or more. V gene TRBV20-1 combines with J gene TRBJ2-7, with a possible D match to TRBD1 (6 bases). There are 10 residues in the CDR3. Deletions cut 6 bases from V and 4 bases from J, with 7 bases between. The germline gives CDR1 DFQATT, CDR2 SNEGSKA (reference sequence). The CDR3 region is CSAGAYEQYF. CDR3 coding DNA: TGCAGTGCGGGGGCATACGAGCAGTACTTC.

This clonotype came up once. The rearrangement links TRBV7-9 to TRBJ2-3; 8 nucleotides align to TRBD2. Germline CDR1 and CDR2: SEHNR and FQNEAQ (reference sequence). The CDR3 is 17 amino acids. The V segment lost 0 bases and the J segment 0 bases; nucleotides outside the gene matches: 5. The CDR3 DNA sequence: TGTGCCAGCAGCTTAGCGTTAGCGGGACTGAGCACAGATACGCAGTATTTT. Protein product: CASSLALAGLSTDTQYF.

This chain joins TRBV2 and TRBJ1-1, with D perhaps TRBD1 (6 bases). V lost 8 bases, J lost 1 base, and 11 bases lay in between. CDR1 and CDR2 from the germline V gene are SNHLY and FYNNEI. The CDR3 loop spans 13 amino acids. The CDR3 reads CASVLDRNTEAFF. In nucleotides, the CDR3 is TGTGCCAGCGTCTTGGACAGGAACACTGAAGCTTTCTTT. The whole variable domain, remainder taken from reference TRBV2 and TRBJ1-1, is EPEVTQTPSHQVTQMGQEVILRCVPISNHLYFYWYRQILGQKVEFLVSFYNNEISEKSEIFDDQFSVERPDGSNFTLKIRSTKLEDSAMYFCASVLDRNTEAFFGQGTRLTVV.

In regard to this clonotype: One junction end does not reproduce the germline sequence, and a read error may be involved. The chain uses TRBV28 and TRBJ2-3; D is undetermined. Germline CDR1 and CDR2: MDHEN and SYDVKM. The CDR3 is 13 amino acids. The CDR3 reads CTSSEFFGDTQYF. CDR3 sequence (DNA): TGTACCAGCAGTGAGTTTTTCGGAGATACGCAGTATTTT.

This clonotype was detected only a few times. V usage is TRBV9 and J usage is TRBJ2-1; the D call may be TRBD1 or TRBD2 (5 bases each). The CDR3 contains 14 residues. Trimming removed 4 bases from V and 4 bases from J, with 12 bases in between. Germline CDR1 is SGDLS and CDR2 is YYNGEE. The CDR3 coding sequence is TGTGCCAGCAGCCCCCTGGGACCTTACAATGAGCAGTTCTTC. Amino acid sequence: CASSPLGPYNEQFF.

CDR3 nucleotide sequence: TGTGCCAGCAGCTTAGTGATCGGGCTAGCGGGAGGCACAGATACGCAGTATTTT. It is translated as CASSLVIGLAGGTDTQYF. The chain joins TRBV7-2 to TRBJ2-3, with 10 nucleotides matching TRBD2. V shed 1 base and J 1 base; nucleotides not matched to a gene: 8. The CDR3 is 18 residues long. Germline loops: CDR1 SGHTA, CDR2 FQGNSA.

This clonotype was seen at least ten times. Just one base apart from a much larger clone, this may be a read error. V usage is TRBV4-2 and J usage is TRBJ2-7, with D perhaps given as TRBD1 or TRBD2 (6 bases each). Trimming left V 0 bases short and J 11 bases short, with 23 bases between. Per germline, CDR1 LGHNA and CDR2 YNFKEQ. The CDR3 is 16 residues long. The CDR3 DNA is TGTGCCAGCAGCCAAGATGCAAATGGCGAAAGGGGGGAAGAGTACTTC. This gives the protein CASSQDANGERGEEYF.

CDR3 nucleotide sequence: TGCAGCGTAGCCGGGACAGGGGACGGCGAGCAGTACTTC. It translates to CSVAGTGDGEQYF. The V and J genes are TRBV29-1 and TRBJ2-7; TRBD1 agrees at 10 bases. The germline V gene encodes CDR1 SQVTM and CDR2 ANQGSEA. The CDR3 runs 13 residues. Trimming cost V 6 bases and J 6 bases; bases outside gene matches: 8.

The chain is built from TRBV20-1 and TRBJ1-2; maybe TRBD1 (6 bases). The CDR3 has 16 residues. The germline CDR1 and CDR2 sequences are DFQATT and SNEGSKA (reference sequence). Trimming removed 5 bases from V and 8 bases from J, with 27 bases in between. Here the CDR3 reads CSAPPIGGARLEGYTF. The CDR3 bases are TGCAGTGCTCCCCCAATCGGGGGGGCGAGGCTCGAGGGCTACACCTTC.

The genes are TRBV7-9 and TRBJ2-1; 9 nucleotides match TRBD2. Losses at the gene ends were 3 bases for V and 0 bases for J; bases not matched to a gene: 3. The V gene's germline CDR1 is SEHNR and CDR2 FQNEAQ (reference sequence). This CDR3 contains 16 residues. The chain's CDR3 is CASSFDSGSSYNEQFF. CDR3 bases: TGTGCCAGCAGCTTTGATAGCGGGAGCTCCTACAATGAGCAGTTCTTC. Combining the CDR3 with reference TRBV7-9 and TRBJ2-1 gives the whole variable domain DTGVSQNPRHKITKRGQNVTFRCDPISEHNRLYWYRQTLGQGPEFLTYFQNEAQLEKSRLLSDRFSAERPKGSFSTLEIQRTEQGDSAMYLCASSFDSGSSYNEQFFGPGTRLTVL.

This CDR3 is CSARAGGYNEQFF. The CDR3 DNA is TGCAGTGCTAGAGCGGGGGGTTACAATGAGCAGTTCTTC. J is TRBJ2-1 and V is TRBV20-1, with 7 bases matching TRBD2. V lost 1 base and J lost 4; bases outside the gene matches: 1. Germline assignment: CDR1 DFQATT and CDR2 SNEGSKA (reference sequence). The CDR3 is 13 amino acids.

This sequence joins TRBV3-1 and TRBJ2-5; no clear D. V was cut by 1 base and J by 5 bases, with 11 bases left in between. The CDR3 loop spans 14 amino acids. Germline CDR1 reads LGHDT; CDR2 reads YNNKEL (reference sequence). CDR3 nucleotides: TGTGCCAGCAGCCAAGTCCTCAGCGTGGAGACCCAGTACTTC. Amino acids: CASSQVLSVETQYF.

This clonotype was found a few times. The chain joins TRBV27 to TRBJ1-5, with no clear D. This CDR3 region has 14 residues. Germline loops: CDR1 MNHEY, CDR2 SMNVEV (reference sequence). The V end lost 5 bases, the J end lost 0 bases, and 8 bases lay between the germline ends. CDR3 protein: CASSNQYSNQPQHF. CDR3 DNA: TGTGCCAGCAGTAACCAGTATAGCAATCAGCCCCAGCATTTT.

This clonotype has a single count. The chain is built from TRBV2 and TRBJ2-3; D gene unclear. CDR1 is SNHLY and CDR2 is FYNNEI in the germline V gene. This CDR3 is built from 15 residues. V was cut by 3 bases and J by 8 bases, with 18 bases left in between. The CDR3 reads CASSEEDSLWGTQYF. CDR3 sequence (DNA): TGTGCCAGCAGTGAGGAAGACTCACTCTGGGGTACGCAGTATTTT. The complete variable domain, with remaining parts taken from reference TRBV2 and TRBJ2-3, reads EPEVTQTPSHQVTQMGQEVILRCVPISNHLYFYWYRQILGQKVEFLVSFYNNEISEKSEIFDDQFSVERPDGSNFTLKIRSTKLEDSAMYFCASSEEDSLWGTQYFGPGTRLTVL.

This clonotype was seen more than once but under ten times. The chain uses TRBV12-3 or TRBV12-4 and TRBJ2-5; no definite D call. V lost 3 bases and J 11 bases, leaving 13 bases between the germline ends. The CDR3 extends over 12 amino acids. CDR3: CASSLSHYGQYF. The CDR3, as DNA: TGTGCCAGCAGTTTGAGTCACTACGGGCAGTACTTC.

This clonotype was picked up one time. The V and J genes are TRBV5-1 and TRBJ2-4; possibly TRBD1 or TRBD2 for D (7 bases each). The J call may be mistaken, given a closer DNA end match to TRBJ2-7. The CDR3 has 14 residues. Germline lookup yields CDR1 SGHRS and CDR2 YFSETQ. CDR3 DNA: TGCGCCAGCAGCTCCGACAGGGAGGGCCACGAGCAGTACTTC. As protein: CASSSDREGHEQYF.

The CDR3 is CSARGRYFNIQYF. The CDR3 coding sequence is TGCAGCGCCCGGGGGAGGTACTTCAACATTCAGTACTTC. This chain joins TRBV29-1 and TRBJ2-7, with D tentatively TRBD2 (6 bases). The DNA end favors TRBJ2-4, so the J call may be wrong. The V gene's germline CDR1 is SQVTM and CDR2 ANQGSEA. There are 13 residues in the CDR3.

The rearrangement links TRBV29-1 to TRBJ2-1; 11 bases match TRBD1. Germline V CDR1 and CDR2: SQVTM, ANQGSEA. This CDR3 has 14 amino acids. The ends lost 8 bases at V and 5 bases at J; junction bases unmatched: 8. The CDR3 loop is CSTRDRGWNNEQFF. Here the CDR3 DNA reads TGCAGCACCCGGGACAGGGGGTGGAACAATGAGCAGTTCTTC.

V gene TRBV29-1 combines with J gene TRBJ2-7; 9 bases are shared with TRBD1. V was pared by 3 bases and J by 6 bases, with 6 bases of the junction left unmatched. The CDR3 length is 13 residues. In germline, CDR1 is SQVTM, CDR2 ANQGSEA. As DNA, the CDR3 is TGCAGCGTTGAGGGACAGGGTCACTCCGAGCAGTACTTC. Amino acid sequence: CSVEGQGHSEQYF.